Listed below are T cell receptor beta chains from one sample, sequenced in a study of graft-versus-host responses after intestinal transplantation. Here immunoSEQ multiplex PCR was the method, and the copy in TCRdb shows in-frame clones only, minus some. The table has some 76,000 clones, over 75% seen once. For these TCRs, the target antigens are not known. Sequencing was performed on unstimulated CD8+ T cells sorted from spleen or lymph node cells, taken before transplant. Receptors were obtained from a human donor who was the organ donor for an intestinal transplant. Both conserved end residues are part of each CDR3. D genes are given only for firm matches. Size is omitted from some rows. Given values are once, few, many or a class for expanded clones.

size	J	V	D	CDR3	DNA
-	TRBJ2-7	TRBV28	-	CASSWDSPYEQYF	TGTGCCAGCAGTTGGGACTCACCCTACGAGCAGTACTTC
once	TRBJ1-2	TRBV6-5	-	CASSISKALYGYTF	TGTGCCAGCAGTATTTCCAAGGCCCTCTATGGCTACACCTTC
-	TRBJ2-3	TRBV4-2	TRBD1	CASRGTGGGDTQYF	TGTGCCAGCAGAGGGACAGGGGGCGGGGATACGCAGTATTTT
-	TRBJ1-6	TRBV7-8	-	CASRAGSSPLHF	TGTGCCAGCAGGGCAGGGTCCTCACCCCTCCACTTT
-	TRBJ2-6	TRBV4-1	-	CASSPPLGVNVLTF	TGCGCCAGCAGCCCCCCCCTAGGGGTAAACGTCCTGACTTTC
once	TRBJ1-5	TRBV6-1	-	CASSTLGQPQHF	TGTGCCAGCAGTACCCTCGGTCAGCCCCAGCATTTT
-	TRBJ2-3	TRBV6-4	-	CASSDSGGTDTQYF	TGTGCCAGCAGTGACTCGGGGGGCACAGATACGCAGTATTTT
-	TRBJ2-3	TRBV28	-	CASSWTPYGGRTDTQYF	TGTGCCAGCAGTTGGACGCCTTATGGGGGCCGCACAGATACGCAGTATTTT
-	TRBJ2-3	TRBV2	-	CASSDRPSRGDTQYF	TGTGCCAGCAGTGACCGTCCTTCACGGGGAGATACGCAGTATTTT
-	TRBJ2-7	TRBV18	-	CASSPYFRSYEQYF	TGTGCCAGCTCACCATATTTCAGATCCTACGAGCAGTACTTC
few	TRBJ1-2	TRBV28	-	CASHRGGYTF	TGTGCCAGCCATCGGGGGGGCTACACCTTC
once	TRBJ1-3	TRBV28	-	CASSLSPGSMSGNTIYF	TGTGCCAGCAGTTTGTCTCCCGGGTCCATGTCTGGAAACACCATATATTTT
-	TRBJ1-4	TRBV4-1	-	CASSQRAGDSLREKLFF	TGCGCCAGCAGCCAGAGGGCCGGGGACTCTCTTCGTGAAAAACTGTTTTTT
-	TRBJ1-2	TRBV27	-	CASSITGTNYGYTF	TGTGCCAGCAGTATCACCGGGACGAATTATGGCTACACCTTC
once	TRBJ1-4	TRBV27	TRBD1	CASRTGQGGISGINEKLFF	TGTGCCAGCAGGACGGGACAGGGGGGAATTTCAGGCATTAATGAAAAACTGTTTTTT
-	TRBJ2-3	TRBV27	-	CASSFPYVSTDTQYF	TGTGCCAGCAGTTTCCCGTATGTAAGCACAGATACGCAGTATTTT
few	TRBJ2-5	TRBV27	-	CASSSQGEMLETQYF	TGTGCCAGCAGCTCTCAAGGGGAGATGCTAGAGACCCAGTACTTC
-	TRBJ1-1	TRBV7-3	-	CASSSSVTGTEAFF	TGTGCCAGCAGCTCAAGCGTTACTGGCACTGAAGCTTTCTTT
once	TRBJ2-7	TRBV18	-	CASSLGTLFYEQYF	TGTGCCAGCTCACTAGGGACCCTCTTCTACGAGCAGTACTTC
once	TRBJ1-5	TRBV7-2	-	CASSLQNQPQHF	TGTGCCAGCAGCTTACAGAATCAGCCCCAGCATTTT
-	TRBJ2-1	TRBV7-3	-	CASSLYPSQGEQFF	TGTGCCAGCAGCTTATACCCCAGTCAGGGCGAGCAGTTCTTC
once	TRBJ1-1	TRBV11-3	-	CASSLMRNTEAFF	TGTGCCAGCAGCTTAATGAGGAACACTGAAGCTTTCTTT
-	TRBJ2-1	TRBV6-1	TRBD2	CASSESGGAYNEQFF	TGTGCCAGCAGTGAAAGCGGGGGGGCCTACAATGAGCAGTTCTTC
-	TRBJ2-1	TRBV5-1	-	CASSFSFPWYNEQFF	TGCGCCAGCAGCTTCAGTTTCCCCTGGTACAATGAGCAGTTCTTC
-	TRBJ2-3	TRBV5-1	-	CAGSFVEDTQYF	TGCGCCGGCAGCTTTGTGGAAGATACGCAGTATTTT
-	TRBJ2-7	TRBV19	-	CASSFRNKAYEQYF	TGTGCCAGTAGTTTCCGGAACAAAGCCTACGAGCAGTACTTC
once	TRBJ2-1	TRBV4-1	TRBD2	CASSQDPGGSYNEQFF	TGCGCCAGCAGCCAAGATCCGGGGGGTTCCTACAATGAGCAGTTCTTC
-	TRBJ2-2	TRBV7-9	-	CASLPASDPLNGELFF	TGTGCCAGCCTCCCTGCGAGCGACCCACTGAACGGGGAGCTGTTTTTT
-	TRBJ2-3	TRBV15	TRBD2	CATSRDLWETSLFADTQYF	TGTGCCACCAGCAGAGATCTATGGGAGACTAGCTTGTTCGCAGATACGCAGTATTTT
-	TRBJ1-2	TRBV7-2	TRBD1	CASSSPRSGTGGDYGYTF	TGTGCCAGCAGCTCACCTCGTTCCGGGACAGGGGGAGACTATGGCTACACCTTC
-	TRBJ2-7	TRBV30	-	CAWSVGTRGREQYF	TGTGCCTGGAGTGTAGGGACCCGTGGGAGGGAGCAGTACTTC
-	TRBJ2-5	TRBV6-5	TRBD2	CASSRTSGQETQYF	TGTGCCAGCAGTCGGACTAGCGGGCAAGAGACCCAGTACTTC
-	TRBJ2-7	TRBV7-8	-	CASSFGHTYEQYF	TGTGCCAGCAGCTTTGGACACACTTACGAGCAGTACTTC
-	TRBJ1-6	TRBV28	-	CASSGGIFSYNSPLHF	TGTGCCAGCAGTGGAGGGATCTTCTCCTATAATTCACCCCTCCACTTT
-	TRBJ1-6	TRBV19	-	CASSLGGGSPLHF	TGTGCCAGTAGTTTGGGGGGAGGCTCACCCCTCCACTTT
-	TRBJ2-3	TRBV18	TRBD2	CASSLRGGDTQYF	TGTGCCAGCTCCCTCCGCGGGGGAGATACGCAGTATTTT
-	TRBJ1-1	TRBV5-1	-	CASSLGITEAFF	TGCGCCAGCAGCTTGGGCATCACTGAAGCTTTCTTT
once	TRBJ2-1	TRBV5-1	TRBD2	CASSPWGLAGVEQFF	TGCGCCAGCAGCCCTTGGGGGCTAGCGGGGGTGGAGCAGTTCTTC
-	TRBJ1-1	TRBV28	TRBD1	CASSSSTGRLEAFF	TGTGCCAGCAGCTCCTCGACAGGGAGGCTTGAAGCTTTCTTT
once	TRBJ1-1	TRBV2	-	CARPPGGDMNTEAFF	TGTGCCAGACCCCCCGGGGGGGACATGAACACTGAAGCTTTCTTT
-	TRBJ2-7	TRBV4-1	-	CASSQDGVKGVYEQYF	TGCGCCAGCAGCCAAGATGGGGTTAAAGGAGTCTACGAGCAGTACTTC
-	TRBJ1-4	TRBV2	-	CASVSGRANEKLFF	TGTGCCAGCGTTTCGGGGCGGGCTAATGAAAAACTGTTTTTT